The 28 T cell receptor beta chains below all came from one sample that was sequenced in a study of cytomegalovirus exposure and HLA in healthy donors. PCR was performed using 60 Vbeta and 13 Jbeta primers. Produced via immunoSEQ multiplex PCR; TCRdb's table is partial and in-frame only. The sample contains approximately 190,000 clones, about 12% of which appear only once. Material: PBMCs. These receptors originate from a man aged 50 to 59 in good health and CMV-seropositive.

The chain couples TRBV9 to TRBJ1-3, with a possible D match to TRBD1 (5 bases). The germline V gene has CDR1 SGDLS and CDR2 YYNGEE. This CDR3 region has 16 residues. Trimming pared 0 bases from V and 3 bases from J, leaving 13 bases between. For the CDR3, the DNA is TGTGCCAGCAGCGTAGATCCAGGGCTACTTGGAAACACCATATATTTT. Protein product: CASSVDPGLLGNTIYF.

This clone was counted between two and nine times. The chain uses TRBV9 and TRBJ2-1, with 7 bases identical to TRBD1. With 3 bases clipped from V and 0 bases from J, the junction kept 3 bases outside the gene matches. This CDR3 is 15 amino acids long. Germline assignment: CDR1 SGDLS and CDR2 YYNGEE. The CDR3 is CASSAGTASYNEQFF. In DNA form, the CDR3 reads TGTGCCAGCAGCGCCGGGACAGCCTCCTACAATGAGCAGTTCTTC.

This clone was recorded only once. V gene TRBV19 combines with J gene TRBJ1-6; 7 nucleotides match TRBD1. The CDR3 is made up of 16 amino acids. CDR1 is LNHDA and CDR2 is SQIVND in the germline V gene (reference sequence). V shed 3 bases, J shed 2 bases, and the junction held 4 bases outside the gene matches. The CDR3: CASSMEQGTYNSPLHF. The CDR3 DNA reads as TGTGCCAGTAGTATGGAACAGGGGACCTATAATTCACCCCTCCACTTT.

This clone was detected only a few times. The chain is built from TRBV11-2 and TRBJ1-2; tentative D call: TRBD1 (6 bases). V lost 1 base to trimming and J lost 2 bases, with 14 bases between them. CDR3 length: 16 amino acids. Germline CDR1 and CDR2: SGHAT and FQNNGV. The CDR3 bases are TGTGCCAGCAGCTTAGGAGGGGGGGTTACGAACTATGGCTACACCTTC. Translation gives CASSLGGGVTNYGYTF.

CDR3 protein: CASSLRRGHETQYF. CDR3 bases: TGTGCCAGCAGCCTCCGCAGGGGCCACGAGACCCAGTACTTC. The rearrangement joins TRBV5-4 to TRBJ2-5; tentative D call: TRBD1 (6 bases). Germline CDR1 and CDR2: SGHNT and YYREEE (reference sequence). V was pared by 4 bases and J by 5 bases, with 15 bases between. The length of the CDR3 is 14 residues.

The chain employs TRBV7-2 and TRBJ2-7; D is undetermined. V was clipped by 0 bases and J by 5 bases, with 14 bases between them. From germline, CDR1 is SGHTA and CDR2 FQGNSA. CDR3 length equals 15 residues. CDR3 nucleotides: TGTGCCAGCAGCTTAGCGCCAGGCCGGCAGGACGAGCAGTACTTC. This translates into CASSLAPGRQDEQYF. Full variable domain (rest looked up from reference TRBV7-2 and TRBJ2-7): GAGVSQSPSNKVTEKGKDVELRCDPISGHTALYWYRQSLGQGLEFLIYFQGNSAPDKSGLPSDRFSAERTGGSVSTLTIQRTQQEDSAVYLCASSLAPGRQDEQYFGPGTRLTVT.

This clone was seen more than once but under ten times. This chain connects TRBV30 to TRBJ2-5; unclear D gene. In germline, CDR1 is GTSNPN, CDR2 SVGIG (reference sequence). The CDR3 has 12 residues. The V end lost 0 bases, the J end lost 7 bases, and 9 bases lay between the germline ends. The CDR3 sequence: CAWSVYYMTQYF. In DNA form, the CDR3 reads TGTGCCTGGAGTGTGTATTATATGACCCAGTACTTC.

The rearrangement uses TRBV5-6 and TRBJ2-5; 8 bases match TRBD1. Germline V gives CDR1 SGHDT, CDR2 YYEEEE. The CDR3 covers 15 residues. Trimming took 2 bases from V and 2 from J; bases not matched to a gene: 5. CDR3 in amino acids: CASSFGRQGQETQYF. CDR3 DNA: TGTGCCAGCAGCTTTGGACGACAGGGGCAAGAGACCCAGTACTTC.

In this sample, this clone turned up a few times. The rearrangement uses TRBV2 and TRBJ1-1; 8 nucleotides align to TRBD1. This CDR3 is built from 14 residues. Trimming cost V 3 bases and J 10 bases; bases outside gene matches: 10. Germline V gives CDR1 SNHLY, CDR2 FYNNEI. CDR3 sequence (DNA): TGTGCCAGCAGTGAGTTGCGACAGGGGAGGCGAGCTTTCTTT. Translating it yields CASSELRQGRRAFF.

Only a few counts were recorded for this clone. The chain carries TRBV5-6 and TRBJ2-5; 12 bases are a match to TRBD2. V lost 1 base to trimming and J lost 4 bases; unmatched junction nucleotides: 5. This CDR3 is built from 16 residues. Germline V lookup: CDR1 SGHDT, CDR2 YYEEEE. The CDR3 protein is CASSLTPTSGGETQYF. Written as DNA, the CDR3 is TGTGCCAGCAGCTTGACACCGACTAGCGGGGGAGAGACCCAGTACTTC.

The table lists this clone with a few counts. This sequence joins TRBV6-5 and TRBJ2-3; maybe TRBD2 (5 bases). The germline V gene has CDR1 MNHEY and CDR2 SVGAGI. Trimming removed 0 bases at V and 5 bases at J, with 12 bases between. This CDR3 comprises 15 residues. The CDR3 here is CASSYSTTSLDTQYF. CDR3 in DNA: TGTGCCAGCAGTTACTCGACTACTAGTCTAGATACGCAGTATTTT.

As to this clone: Other DNA sequences in this sample translate to the same CDR3. This chain links TRBV2 with TRBJ1-5, with 7 bases aligning to TRBD1. The CDR3 length is 13 residues. Germline V gives CDR1 SNHLY, CDR2 FYNNEI. V shed 5 bases and J 4 bases; nucleotides not matched to a gene: 2. The CDR3 protein is CASSLQGNQPQHF. The CDR3 nucleotides are TGTGCCAGCAGTTTACAGGGGAATCAGCCCCAGCATTTT.

The V and J genes are TRBV6-5 and TRBJ1-5; TRBD1 aligns across 9 bases. The CDR3 consists of 13 residues. V shed 6 bases and J 6 bases; nucleotides not matched to a gene: 3. Germline values: CDR1 MNHEY, CDR2 SVGAGI. CDR3 residues: CASRLDRGQPQHF. In DNA, the CDR3 is TGTGCCAGCAGGCTGGACAGGGGTCAGCCCCAGCATTTT.

This clone was seen only a few times. V and J are TRBV9 and TRBJ2-5; possible D gene TRBD2, 7 bases. With 0 bases removed from V and 2 bases from J, the gap between germline ends came to 11 bases. Germline V gives CDR1 SGDLS, CDR2 YYNGEE. The CDR3 is 15 amino acids. CDR3 loop: CASSVEGGVQETQYF. CDR3 nucleotides: TGTGCCAGCAGCGTAGAGGGGGGGGTACAAGAGACCCAGTACTTC.

As to this clone: Other DNA sequences in this specimen translate into the identical CDR3. The chain recombines TRBV5-1 with TRBJ1-1; tentative D call: TRBD1 (6 bases). Trimming stripped 3 bases from V and 5 bases from J, with 8 bases between. CDR3 size: 12 residues. Germline loops: CDR1 SGHRS, CDR2 YFSETQ. This chain's CDR3 is CASSSQGTEAFF. The CDR3 bases are TGCGCCAGCAGCTCACAGGGTACTGAAGCTTTCTTT.

This clone has a handful of counts. The chain uses TRBV9 and TRBJ2-5; tentatively, D is TRBD2 (7 bases). This CDR3 is 16 amino acids long. V shed 1 base and J shed 4 bases, with 17 bases lying between them. The germline CDR1 and CDR2 sequences are SGDLS and YYNGEE. The CDR3 DNA reads as TGTGCCAGCAGCGTAAAAGGGGGGGCGGTGGGAGAGACCCAGTACTTC. This sequence encodes CASSVKGGAVGETQYF.

This chain connects TRBV28 to TRBJ2-3; D unresolved. Trimming pared 3 bases from V and 0 bases from J, leaving 13 bases between. Germline values: CDR1 MDHEN, CDR2 SYDVKM. This CDR3 spans 16 amino acids. The CDR3 reads CASSFRGDISTDTQYF. DNA of the CDR3: TGTGCCAGCAGTTTTCGAGGTGATATTAGCACAGATACGCAGTATTTT.

This clone turned up a few times. The chain recombines TRBV25-1 with TRBJ2-6, with 7 bases identical to TRBD1. CDR3 length: 16 amino acids. J lost 0 bases, V lost 5 bases, and 4 bases had no gene match. Germline assignment: CDR1 MGHDK and CDR2 SYGVNS. The CDR3 protein is CASSWDRPSGANVLTF. The CDR3 nucleotides are TGTGCCAGCAGTTGGGACAGACCCTCTGGGGCCAACGTCCTGACTTTC.

Only a few counts were recorded for this clone. The chain is built from TRBV2 and TRBJ2-4; TRBD2 aligns across 9 bases. With 4 bases clipped from V and 0 bases from J, the junction kept 10 bases outside the gene matches. Per the germline V gene, CDR1 is SNHLY and CDR2 is FYNNEI. The CDR3 is 18 amino acids. The CDR3 sequence: CASSGTSEGSLAKNIQYF. CDR3 nucleotide sequence: TGTGCCAGCAGTGGGACTAGCGAGGGATCGCTAGCCAAAAACATTCAGTACTTC.

This clone was seen more than once but under ten times. The chain couples TRBV5-1 to TRBJ2-2; 9 nucleotides match TRBD1. Per germline, CDR1 SGHRS and CDR2 YFSETQ. The CDR3 has 15 amino acids. V trimming: 4 bases; J trimming: 6 bases; junction bases outside the gene matches: 7. The CDR3 DNA follows: TGCGCCAGCAGCGTTGGGACAGGGTGGGCCGGGGAGCTGTTTTTT. This codes for CASSVGTGWAGELFF.

This sequence joins TRBV5-1 and TRBJ2-3; TRBD1 aligns across 9 bases. This CDR3 is built from 14 residues. The germline CDR1 and CDR2 sequences are SGHRS and YFSETQ. J gave up 6 bases and V 4 bases, and 6 bases lay outside the gene matches. CDR3: CASSKGQGKDTQYF. In DNA form, the CDR3 reads TGCGCCAGCAGCAAGGGACAGGGTAAGGATACGCAGTATTTT.

The rearrangement uses TRBV28 and TRBJ1-2; D call uncertain. V shed 4 bases and J shed 6 bases, with 6 bases lying between them. Looked up from germline, CDR1 is MDHEN and CDR2 is SYDVKM. CDR3 length: 11 residues. This CDR3 is CASSYRDGYTF. The CDR3 nucleotides read TGTGCCAGCAGTTATCGGGATGGCTACACCTTC.

The genes are TRBV21-1 and TRBJ2-7; the table's D call, TRBD1, was not checked against the DNA. TRBV21-1 is a known pseudogene. This CDR3 has 18 residues. CDR3 region: CASSKVRQGPRSSYEQYV. The CDR3 region has the DNA TGTGCCAGCAGCAAAGTTAGGCAGGGGCCGAGGAGCTCCTACGAGCAGTACGTC.

The chain links TRBV28 to TRBJ1-5; TRBD1 matches 7 bases. V trimming: 7 bases; J trimming: 7 bases; junction bases outside the gene matches: 4. The CDR3 is 12 residues long. Germline V gene data show CDR1 as MDHEN and CDR2 as SYDVKM. CDR3 nucleotide sequence: TGTGCCAGCAAGGGGGCGAAGCAGCCCCAGCATTTT. Its translation: CASKGAKQPQHF.

V is TRBV7-2 and J is TRBJ1-5, with 8 bases identical to TRBD1. Germline trimming cut 8 bases from V and 1 base from J; bases unmatched to any gene: 7. This CDR3 has 15 amino acids. The germline V gene encodes CDR1 SGHTA and CDR2 FQGNSA. The CDR3 region is CASAGGLGSNQPQHF. The CDR3 DNA reads as TGTGCCAGCGCAGGGGGCCTCGGCAGCAATCAGCCCCAGCATTTT.

The chain is built from TRBV19 and TRBJ1-1; TRBD1 matches at 10 bases. The CDR3 sequence is 15 residues long. The germline V gene encodes CDR1 LNHDA and CDR2 SQIVND (reference sequence). With 6 bases clipped from V and 3 bases from J, the junction kept 7 bases outside the gene matches. This chain's CDR3 is CASSPVGTGDTEAFF. The CDR3 DNA sequence: TGTGCCAGTAGCCCCGTGGGGACAGGGGACACTGAAGCTTTCTTT.

This clone was observed a handful of times. The chain is built from TRBV7-8 and TRBJ1-2; 8 nucleotides match TRBD1. This CDR3 comprises 15 residues. With V trimmed by 5 bases and J by 4 bases, 9 bases remained unmatched. Germline V CDR1 and CDR2: SGHVS, FQNEAQ. The CDR3 loop reads CASSARTGIAYGYTF. DNA of the CDR3: TGTGCCAGCAGCGCGAGGACAGGGATTGCCTATGGCTACACCTTC.

The chain employs TRBV27 and TRBJ1-2; a possible D gene is TRBD1 (6 bases). The CDR3 extends over 15 amino acids. Trimming left V 2 bases short and J 3 bases short, with 13 bases between. Germline V gene sequence: CDR1 MNHEY, CDR2 SMNVEV (reference sequence). This CDR3 is CASSLGSRGDYGYTF. The DNA of the CDR3 is TGTGCCAGCAGTTTAGGGAGCAGGGGCGACTATGGCTACACCTTC.